The present TCR beta chain was sequenced within a study of blood T cell repertoires in COVID-19. At the level of the study: Specimens from acute and convalescent COVID-19 originated in the United States, Italy and Spain.

One Seattle source followed patients from active infection through their disease course. The CDR3 runs 15 residues. Trimming left V 0 bases short and J 2 bases short, with 10 bases between. From germline, CDR1 is MNHEY and CDR2 SVGAGI. In the study's own analysis: Nucleated cell number was recorded as an estimate derived from reference gene primer amplification. Some clones are missing from TCRdb's copy, which holds only in-frame ones; the method was immunoSEQ multiplex PCR. That table is the source of V, J and clone size, and D and trimming were worked out from the DNA. The sample includes roughly 220,000 clones, roughly 76% of them seen just once.

The chain is built from TRBV6-5 and TRBJ1-1, with a possible D match to TRBD1 (5 bases). This clonotype originated in a woman of 80 years or more with COVID-19, enrolled during active disease. The sample was peripheral blood. The CDR3 sequence is CASSYSRGINTEAFF. CDR3 coding DNA: TGTGCCAGCAGTTACTCTCGGGGGATCAACACTGAAGCTTTCTTT.